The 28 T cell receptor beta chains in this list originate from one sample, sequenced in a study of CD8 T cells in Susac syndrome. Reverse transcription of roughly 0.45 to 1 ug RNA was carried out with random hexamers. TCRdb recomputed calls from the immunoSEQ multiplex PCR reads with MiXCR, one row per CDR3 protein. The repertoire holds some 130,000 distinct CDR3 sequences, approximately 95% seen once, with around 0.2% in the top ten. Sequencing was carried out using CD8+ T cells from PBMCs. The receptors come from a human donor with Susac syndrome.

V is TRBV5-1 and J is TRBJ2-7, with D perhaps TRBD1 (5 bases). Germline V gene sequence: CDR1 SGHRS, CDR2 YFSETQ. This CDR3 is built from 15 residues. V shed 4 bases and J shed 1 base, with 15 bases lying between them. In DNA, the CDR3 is TGCGCCAGCAGCCTTCCGGAGACAGCGTCCTACGAGCAGTACTTC. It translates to CASSLPETASYEQYF.

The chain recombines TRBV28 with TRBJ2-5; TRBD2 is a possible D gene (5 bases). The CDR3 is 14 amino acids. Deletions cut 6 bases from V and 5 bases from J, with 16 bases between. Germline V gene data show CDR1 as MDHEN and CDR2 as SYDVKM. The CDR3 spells CASRSIGSGETQYF. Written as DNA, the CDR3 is TGTGCCAGCAGATCGATCGGCTCGGGGGAGACCCAGTACTTC.

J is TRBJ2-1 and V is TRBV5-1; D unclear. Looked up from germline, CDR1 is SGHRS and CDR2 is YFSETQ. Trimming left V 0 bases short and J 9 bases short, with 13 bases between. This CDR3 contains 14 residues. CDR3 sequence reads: CASSLEQPWGEQFF. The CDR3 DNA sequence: TGCGCCAGCAGCTTGGAACAACCGTGGGGTGAGCAGTTCTTC. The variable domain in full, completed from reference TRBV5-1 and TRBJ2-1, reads KAGVTQTPRYLIKTRGQQVTLSCSPISGHRSVSWYQQTPGQGLQFLFEYFSETQRNKGNFPGRFSGRQFSNSRSEMNVSTLELGDSALYLCASSLEQPWGEQFFGPGTRLTVL.

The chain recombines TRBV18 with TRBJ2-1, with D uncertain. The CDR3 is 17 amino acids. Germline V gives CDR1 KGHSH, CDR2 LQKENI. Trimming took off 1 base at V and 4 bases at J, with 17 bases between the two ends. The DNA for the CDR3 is TGTGCCAGCTCACCACTAGACCCCCCTTCAGGTTACAATGAGCAGTTCTTC. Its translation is CASSPLDPPSGYNEQFF.

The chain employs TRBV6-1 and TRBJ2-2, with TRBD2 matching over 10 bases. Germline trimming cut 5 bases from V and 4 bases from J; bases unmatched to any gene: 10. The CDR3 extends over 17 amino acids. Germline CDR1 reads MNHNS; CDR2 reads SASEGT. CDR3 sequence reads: CASSRGLGLASTGELFF. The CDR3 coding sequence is TGTGCCAGCAGTAGGGGCTTGGGACTAGCGAGCACCGGGGAGCTGTTTTTT.

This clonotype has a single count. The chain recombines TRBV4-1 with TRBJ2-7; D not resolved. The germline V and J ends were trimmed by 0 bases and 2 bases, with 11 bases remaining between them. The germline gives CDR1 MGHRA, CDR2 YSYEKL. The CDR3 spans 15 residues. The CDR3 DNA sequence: TGCGCCAGCAGCCAAGATAGTGGTGGTGCCTACGAGCAGTACTTC. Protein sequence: CASSQDSGGAYEQYF.

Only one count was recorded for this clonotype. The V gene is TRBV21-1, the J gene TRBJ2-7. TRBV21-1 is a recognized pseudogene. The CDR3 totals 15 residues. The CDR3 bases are TGTGCCAGCAGCAAAGATGGCATTTCCTCCTACGAGCAGTACTTC. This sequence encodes CASSKDGISSYEQYF.

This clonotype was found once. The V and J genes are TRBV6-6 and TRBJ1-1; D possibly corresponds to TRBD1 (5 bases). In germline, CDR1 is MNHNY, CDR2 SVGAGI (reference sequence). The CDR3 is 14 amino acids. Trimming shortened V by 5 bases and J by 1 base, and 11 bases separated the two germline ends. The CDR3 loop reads CASSGEGRNTEAFF. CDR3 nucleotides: TGTGCCAGCAGTGGGGAGGGGAGGAACACTGAAGCTTTCTTT.

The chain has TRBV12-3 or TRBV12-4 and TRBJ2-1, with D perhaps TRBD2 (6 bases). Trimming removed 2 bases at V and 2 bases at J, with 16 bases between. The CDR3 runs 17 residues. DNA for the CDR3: TGTGCCAGCAGTTTAATCCTGGGACTCCACACCTACAATGAGCAGTTCTTC. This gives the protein CASSLILGLHTYNEQFF.

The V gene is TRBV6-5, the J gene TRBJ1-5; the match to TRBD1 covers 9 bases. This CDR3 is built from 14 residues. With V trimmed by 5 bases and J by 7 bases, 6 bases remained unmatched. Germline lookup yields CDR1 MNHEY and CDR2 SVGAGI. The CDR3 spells CASSNGQGLQPQHF. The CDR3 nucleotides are TGTGCCAGCAGTAATGGACAGGGGCTCCAGCCCCAGCATTTT.

The CDR3 DNA reads as TGTGCCAGCAGTCCAGGGACAGGGGGCGACTACGAGCAGTACTTC. It yields the protein CASSPGTGGDYEQYF. The V call is TRBV27, the J call TRBJ2-7; TRBD1 matches at 12 bases. The CDR3 has 15 residues. V lost 5 bases and J lost 3; bases outside the gene matches: 5. Germline assignment: CDR1 MNHEY and CDR2 SMNVEV (reference sequence).

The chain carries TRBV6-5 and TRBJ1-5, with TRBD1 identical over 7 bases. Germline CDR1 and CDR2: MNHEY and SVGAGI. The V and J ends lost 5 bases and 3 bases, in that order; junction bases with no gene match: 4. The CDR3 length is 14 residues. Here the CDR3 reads CASSTGQLNQPQHF. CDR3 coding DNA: TGTGCCAGCAGTACGGGACAGCTCAATCAGCCCCAGCATTTT.

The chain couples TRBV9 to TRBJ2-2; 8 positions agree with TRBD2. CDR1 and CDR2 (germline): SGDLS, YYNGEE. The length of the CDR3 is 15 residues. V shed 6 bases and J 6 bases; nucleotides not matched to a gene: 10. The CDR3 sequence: CASTGTTSEAGELFF. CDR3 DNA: TGTGCCAGCACAGGGACGACTAGCGAGGCCGGGGAGCTGTTTTTT.

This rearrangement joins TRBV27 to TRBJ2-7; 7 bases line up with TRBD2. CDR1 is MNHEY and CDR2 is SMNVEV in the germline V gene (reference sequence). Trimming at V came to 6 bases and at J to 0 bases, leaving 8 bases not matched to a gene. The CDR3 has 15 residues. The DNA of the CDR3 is TGTGCCAGCAGCCCGTCAGGACTAGTCTCCTACGAGCAGTACTTC. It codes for CASSPSGLVSYEQYF.

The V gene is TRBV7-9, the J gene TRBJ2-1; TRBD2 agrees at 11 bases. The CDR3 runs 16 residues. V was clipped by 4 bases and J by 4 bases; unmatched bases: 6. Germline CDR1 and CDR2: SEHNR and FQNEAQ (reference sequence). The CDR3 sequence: CASSSTGTSGYNEQFF. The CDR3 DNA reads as TGTGCCAGCAGCTCTACCGGGACTAGCGGTTACAATGAGCAGTTCTTC.

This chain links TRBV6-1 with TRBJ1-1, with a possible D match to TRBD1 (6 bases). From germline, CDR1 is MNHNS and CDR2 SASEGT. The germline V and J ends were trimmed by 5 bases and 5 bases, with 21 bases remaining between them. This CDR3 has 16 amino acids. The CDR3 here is CASSSPGGQGRTEAFF. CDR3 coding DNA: TGTGCCAGCAGTAGCCCAGGTGGGCAGGGGCGTACTGAAGCTTTCTTT.

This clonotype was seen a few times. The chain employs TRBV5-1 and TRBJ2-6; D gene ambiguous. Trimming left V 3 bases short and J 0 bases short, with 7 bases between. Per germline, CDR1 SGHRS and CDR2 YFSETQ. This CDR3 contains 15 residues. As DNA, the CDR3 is TGCGCCAGCAGCTCCAGTACCTCTGGGGCCAACGTCCTGACTTTC. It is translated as CASSSSTSGANVLTF.

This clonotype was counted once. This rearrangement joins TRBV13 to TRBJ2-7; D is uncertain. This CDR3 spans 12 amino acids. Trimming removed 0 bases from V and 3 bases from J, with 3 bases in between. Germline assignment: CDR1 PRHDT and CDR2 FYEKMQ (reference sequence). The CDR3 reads CASSLGRYEQYF. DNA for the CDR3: TGTGCCAGCAGCTTAGGCCGCTACGAGCAGTACTTC.

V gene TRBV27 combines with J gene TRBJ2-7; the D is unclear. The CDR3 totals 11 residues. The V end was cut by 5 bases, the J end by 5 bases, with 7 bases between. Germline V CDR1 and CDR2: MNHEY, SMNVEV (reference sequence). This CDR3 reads CASSTLDEQYF. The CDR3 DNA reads TGTGCCAGCAGTACCCTCGACGAGCAGTACTTC.

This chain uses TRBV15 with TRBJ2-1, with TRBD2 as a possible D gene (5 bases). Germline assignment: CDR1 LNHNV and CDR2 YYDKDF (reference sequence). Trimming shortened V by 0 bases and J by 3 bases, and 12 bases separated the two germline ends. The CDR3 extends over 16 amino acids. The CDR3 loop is CATSRDSGMDYNEQFF. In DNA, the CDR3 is TGTGCCACCAGCAGAGATTCCGGGATGGACTACAATGAGCAGTTCTTC.

CDR3 nucleotide sequence: TGTGCCAGCAGCTTAGTTCCCGTGACTCCCGATAGCCCCGCCCAGTACTTC. Protein: CASSLVPVTPDSPAQYF. The chain links TRBV7-2 to TRBJ2-5; D is undetermined. The CDR3 totals 17 residues. Germline-derived CDR1 and CDR2 are SGHTA and FQGNSA. V lost 1 base and J lost 9, with 24 bases in between.

Written as DNA, the CDR3 is TGTGCCAGCACAGGGAGAACAGATACGCAGTATTTT. Protein: CASTGRTDTQYF. V is TRBV2 and J is TRBJ2-3, with D perhaps assigned TRBD1 or TRBD2 (5 bases each). Germline assignment: CDR1 SNHLY and CDR2 FYNNEI. The V gene lost 7 bases and the J gene lost 3 bases, with 8 bases spanning the gap. The CDR3 covers 12 residues.

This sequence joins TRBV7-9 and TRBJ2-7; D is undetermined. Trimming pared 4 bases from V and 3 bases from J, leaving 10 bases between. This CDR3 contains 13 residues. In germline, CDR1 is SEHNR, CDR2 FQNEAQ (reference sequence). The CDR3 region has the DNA TGTGCCAGCAGCTCCGGTACAGTCTACGAGCAGTACTTC. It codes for CASSSGTVYEQYF.

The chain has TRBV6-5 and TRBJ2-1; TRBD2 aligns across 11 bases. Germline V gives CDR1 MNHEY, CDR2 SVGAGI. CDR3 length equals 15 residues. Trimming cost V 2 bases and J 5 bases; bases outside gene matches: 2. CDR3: CASSYLAGGHNEQFF. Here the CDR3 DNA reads TGTGCCAGCAGTTACCTAGCGGGAGGCCACAATGAGCAGTTCTTC.

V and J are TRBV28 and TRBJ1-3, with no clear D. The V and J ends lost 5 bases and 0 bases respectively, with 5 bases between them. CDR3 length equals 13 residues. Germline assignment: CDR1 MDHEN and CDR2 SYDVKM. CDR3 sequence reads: CASSIFSGNTIYF. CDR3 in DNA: TGTGCCAGCAGTATCTTCTCTGGAAACACCATATATTTT.

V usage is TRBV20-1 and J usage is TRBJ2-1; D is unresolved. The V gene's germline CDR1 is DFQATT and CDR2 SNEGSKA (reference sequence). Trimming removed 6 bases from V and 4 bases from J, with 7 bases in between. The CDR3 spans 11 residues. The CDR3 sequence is CSALYYNEQFF. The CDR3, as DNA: TGCAGTGCCCTTTATTACAATGAGCAGTTCTTC.

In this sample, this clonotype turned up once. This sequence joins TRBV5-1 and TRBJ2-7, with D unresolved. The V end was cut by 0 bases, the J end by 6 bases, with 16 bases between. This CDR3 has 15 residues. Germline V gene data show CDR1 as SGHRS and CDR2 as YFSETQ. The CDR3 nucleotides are TGCGCCAGCAGCTTGGGAGCCAGGACCTTCACCGAGCAGTACTTC. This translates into CASSLGARTFTEQYF.

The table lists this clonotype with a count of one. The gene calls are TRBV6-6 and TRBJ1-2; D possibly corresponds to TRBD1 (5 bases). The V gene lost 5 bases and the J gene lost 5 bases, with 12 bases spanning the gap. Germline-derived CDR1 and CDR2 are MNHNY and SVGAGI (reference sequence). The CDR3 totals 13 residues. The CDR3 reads CASSPDSSYGYTF. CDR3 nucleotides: TGTGCCAGCAGTCCCGACAGTTCTTATGGCTACACCTTC.